This is a list of T cell receptor beta chains from one sample in a study of blood T cell repertoires in COVID-19. Only in-frame clones appear in the TCRdb table, and some are missing; sequencing was by immunoSEQ multiplex PCR. The repertoire holds 200,000 to 300,000 clones, with approximately 85% as singletons. The sequenced sample consisted of peripheral blood. Receptors were obtained from a woman older than 75 with COVID-19, enrolled during active disease. Both conserved end residues are part of each CDR3. Each record gives: J gene, V gene, D gene, CDR3 DNA, CDR3 protein. The D gene is left open where the match is weak.

j_call: TRBJ1-5
v_call: TRBV18
d_call: TRBD1
cdr3_nt: TGTGCCAGCTCCCGAGACAGGGATCAGCCCCAGCATTTT
cdr3_aa: CASSRDRDQPQHF

j_call: TRBJ1-2
v_call: TRBV5-5
d_call: TRBD1
cdr3_nt: TGTGCCAGCAGCCTGACAGGACAGGGCTCCGGCTACACCTTC
cdr3_aa: CASSLTGQGSGYTF

j_call: TRBJ2-2
v_call: TRBV7-9
d_call: -
cdr3_nt: TGTGCCAGCAGAACGGACAGGAACACCGGGGAGCTGTTTTTT
cdr3_aa: CASRTDRNTGELFF

j_call: TRBJ2-1
v_call: TRBV7-3
d_call: TRBD1
cdr3_nt: TGTGCCAGCAGCCCCACAGGGGGCGGATGGGATGAGCAGTTCTTC
cdr3_aa: CASSPTGGGWDEQFF

j_call: TRBJ1-5
v_call: TRBV6-2/TRBV6-3
d_call: TRBD1
cdr3_nt: TGTGCCAGCAGTTACACCGGGACAGGGGTATCCCATAGCAATCAGCCCCAGCATTTT
cdr3_aa: CASSYTGTGVSHSNQPQHF

j_call: TRBJ2-5
v_call: TRBV28
d_call: -
cdr3_nt: TGTGCCAGCAGTTCGACTGACGGAGGGATGGAGACCCAGTACTTC
cdr3_aa: CASSSTDGGMETQYF

j_call: TRBJ1-2
v_call: TRBV29-1
d_call: TRBD1
cdr3_nt: TGCAGCGTTGCGGGACAGGAAGGTGGCTACACCTTC
cdr3_aa: CSVAGQEGGYTF

j_call: TRBJ2-5
v_call: TRBV5-1
d_call: TRBD1
cdr3_nt: TGCGCCAGCAGCTTGTCAGGGGGCGGCGAGACCCAGTACTTC
cdr3_aa: CASSLSGGGETQYF

j_call: TRBJ2-7
v_call: TRBV5-1
d_call: TRBD2
cdr3_nt: TGCGCCAGCAGCTTGGAGCGGGGGTTCTACGAGCAGTACTTC
cdr3_aa: CASSLERGFYEQYF

j_call: TRBJ1-4
v_call: TRBV27
d_call: -
cdr3_nt: TGTGCCAGCAGTTTGGGAGTGGGGGGGAGGTCTGAAAAACTGTTTTTT
cdr3_aa: CASSLGVGGRSEKLFF

j_call: TRBJ1-5
v_call: TRBV5-1
d_call: -
cdr3_nt: TGCGCCAGCAGCTTGTCCGGGGTAAGCAATCAGCCCCAGCATTTT
cdr3_aa: CASSLSGVSNQPQHF

j_call: TRBJ1-5
v_call: TRBV30
d_call: TRBD1
cdr3_nt: TGTGCCTGGAGTTCCCAGAAACAGGGGTACAATCAGCCCCAGCATTTT
cdr3_aa: CAWSSQKQGYNQPQHF

j_call: TRBJ2-5
v_call: TRBV28
d_call: TRBD2
cdr3_nt: TGTGCCAGCAGTACAAACGGGAACCGGGGGGGCCTAGAGACCCAGTACTTC
cdr3_aa: CASSTNGNRGGLETQYF

j_call: TRBJ1-1
v_call: TRBV3-1/TRBV3-2
d_call: -
cdr3_nt: TGTGCCAGCAGCCAAGGGCAGGGGATGAACACTGAAGCTTTCTTT
cdr3_aa: CASSQGQGMNTEAFF